This entry features one T cell receptor (beta chain) sequence. Its antigen is still unknown. Trimming left V 6 bases short and J 0 bases short, with 15 bases between. CDR3 length: 15 residues. CDR1 is SGHVS, CDR2 FQNEAQ, per germline. In the PCR, 60 Vbeta and 13 Jbeta primers were used. The table came from immunoSEQ multiplex PCR; TCRdb's copy has only in-frame clones and leaves some out. The profile shows some 170,000 clones, 70% to 85% of them singletons. This specimen belongs to a study of cytomegalovirus exposure and HLA in healthy donors. Across the study: For the 300 to 450 genotyped donors, approximately 83% fell within the Caucasian-associated ancestry cluster. General study points: Links to common viral pathogens appeared, in a later analysis, for several of the most significant clusters. Usually a TCR sequence was rare, but some public TCRs were found in many donors.

This chain connects TRBV7-8 to TRBJ2-7; perhaps TRBD2 as D (6 bases). The sample comprised PBMCs. The TCR was taken from a human donor in good health. The CDR3 sequence: CASSPGPGSSYEQYF. The CDR3 nucleotides are TGTGCCAGCAGTCCAGGGCCCGGGAGCTCCTACGAGCAGTACTTC.